Listed below are T cell receptor beta chains from one sample, sequenced in a study of cytomegalovirus exposure and HLA in healthy donors. Measured with immunoSEQ multiplex PCR; TCRdb has only the in-frame clones, and not every one. The sample lists hundreds of thousands of clones, 90% occurring once. The material sequenced was PBMCs. The receptors shown here come from a woman aged 25 to 39 in good health and CMV-seronegative. Both conserved end residues are part of each CDR3. Each record gives: D gene, clone size, V gene, J gene, CDR3 DNA, CDR3 protein. D genes are given only for firm matches. Rows may omit the clone size; those that give it use once, few, many or a size class.

>TRBD1|once|TRBV29-1|TRBJ1-1
TGCAGCGTTGATCAGGGGGCGATACCTGAAGCTTTCTTT
CSVDQGAIPEAFF
>.|.|TRBV4-1|TRBJ2-3
TGCGCCAGCAGCCAAGAGGACAGCACAGATACGCAGTATTTT
CASSQEDSTDTQYF
>TRBD2|once|TRBV6-1|TRBJ2-7
TGTGCCAGCAGTGGGCTAGCGGGACGCGGGGAGCAGTACTTC
CASSGLAGRGEQYF
>.|.|TRBV29-1|TRBJ2-1
TGCAGCGCCGAGGGATGGGGGTCTTACAATGAGCAGTTCTTC
CSAEGWGSYNEQFF
>.|.|TRBV25-1|TRBJ1-5
TGTGCCAGCAGTTTTGGGTCTAATCAGCCCCAGCATTTT
CASSFGSNQPQHF
>.|.|TRBV30|TRBJ1-1
TGTGCCTGGAGTGAAGCGAACACTGAAGCTTTCTTT
CAWSEANTEAFF
>.|.|TRBV6-6|TRBJ2-5
TGTGCCAGCAGTCCCCTCCCCCCTTCTAGTCAAGAGACCCAGTACTTC
CASSPLPPSSQETQYF
>TRBD1|.|TRBV7-9|TRBJ2-7
TGTGCCAGCAGCCCAACCCGGACAGGCCCTAGGACCTACGAGCAGTACTTC
CASSPTRTGPRTYEQYF
>.|.|TRBV11-2|TRBJ2-7
TGTGCCAGCAGCCTCCGGGATTACGAGCAGTACTTC
CASSLRDYEQYF
>.|.|TRBV2|TRBJ2-3
TGTGCCAGCTCGCGACGGTCGAGCACAGATACGCAGTATTTT
CASSRRSSTDTQYF
>.|few|TRBV7-8|TRBJ2-7
TGTGCCAGCAGCTTCGCCTCGGGGGCCTACGAGCAGTACTTC
CASSFASGAYEQYF
>.|.|TRBV20-1|TRBJ2-7
TGCAGTGCTAGAGGGGACTACGAGCAGTACTTC
CSARGDYEQYF
>.|.|TRBV14|TRBJ1-2
TGTGCCAGCAGCCAAGTGCGGGGGAATGGCTACACCTTC
CASSQVRGNGYTF
>.|.|TRBV6-1|TRBJ2-1
TGTGCCAGCAGTCTACACGGGGCAGGCAATGAGCAGTTCTTC
CASSLHGAGNEQFF
>.|many|TRBV14|TRBJ1-3
TGTGCCAGCAGCCAAGTCGCCTTTGGCTCTGGAAACACCATATATTTT
CASSQVAFGSGNTIYF
>.|once|TRBV7-3|TRBJ2-1
TGTGCCAGCAGCTTAGTACAGGCTAATGAGCAGTTCTTC
CASSLVQANEQFF
>TRBD2|.|TRBV27|TRBJ2-7
TGTGCCAGCAGTTTGGGAGGGAACGAGCAGTACTTC
CASSLGGNEQYF
>.|.|TRBV2|TRBJ2-7
TGTGCCAGCAGTGCCGGGGCCTTAAGCGAGCAGTACTTC
CASSAGALSEQYF
>.|.|TRBV6-1|TRBJ2-3
TGTGCCAGCAGTGATTGGACAGAAAGCACAGATACGCAGTATTTT
CASSDWTESTDTQYF
>TRBD1|.|TRBV27|TRBJ2-1
TGTGCCAGCAGTCTCCAGGGGGCTTGGGAGCAGTTCTTC
CASSLQGAWEQFF
>TRBD1|.|TRBV29-1|TRBJ2-7
TGCAGCGTTGAAGATCTTAAGAACCCAGGGGGCTCCTACGAGCAGTACTTC
CSVEDLKNPGGSYEQYF
>.|.|TRBV28|TRBJ2-7
TGTGCCAGCAGTTTAGTCAAGAGCTCCTACGAGCAGTACTTC
CASSLVKSSYEQYF